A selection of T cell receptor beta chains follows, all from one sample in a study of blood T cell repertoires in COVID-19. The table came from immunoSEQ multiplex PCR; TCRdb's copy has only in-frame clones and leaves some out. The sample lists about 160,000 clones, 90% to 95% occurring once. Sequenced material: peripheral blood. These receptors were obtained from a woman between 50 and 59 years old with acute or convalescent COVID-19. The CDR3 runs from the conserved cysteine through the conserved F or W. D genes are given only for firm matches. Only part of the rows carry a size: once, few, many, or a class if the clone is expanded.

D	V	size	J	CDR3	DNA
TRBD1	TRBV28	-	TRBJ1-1	CASSQGGRWNTEAFF	TGTGCCAGCAGTCAGGGGGGCAGGTGGAACACTGAAGCTTTCTTT
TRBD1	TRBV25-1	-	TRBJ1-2	CASSDGTVYGYTF	TGTGCCAGCAGTGACGGGACAGTATATGGCTACACCTTC
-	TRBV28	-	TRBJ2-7	CASSLERGYYEQYF	TGTGCCAGCAGTTTGGAACGAGGATACTACGAGCAGTACTTC
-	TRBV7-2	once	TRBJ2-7	CASSWGALGSYEQYF	TGTGCCAGCAGCTGGGGCGCGCTAGGTTCCTACGAGCAGTACTTC
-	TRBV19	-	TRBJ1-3	CASSPQGLSGNTIYF	TGTGCCAGTAGCCCCCAGGGACTCTCTGGAAACACCATATATTTT
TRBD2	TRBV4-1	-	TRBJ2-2	CASSQGGRYGELFF	TGCGCCAGCAGCCAGGGCGGGAGATATGGGGAGCTGTTTTTT
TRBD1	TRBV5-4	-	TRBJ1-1	CASSLFFGTGAKLTEAFF	TGTGCCAGCAGCTTGTTTTTTGGGACAGGGGCTAAGCTCACTGAAGCTTTCTTT
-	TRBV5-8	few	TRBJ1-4	CASSLTRNTNEKLFF	TGTGCCAGCAGCTTGACGCGGAACACTAATGAAAAACTGTTTTTT
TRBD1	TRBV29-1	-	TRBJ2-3	CSVDGQGTDTQYF	TGCAGCGTTGATGGACAGGGCACAGATACGCAGTATTTT
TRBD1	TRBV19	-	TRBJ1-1	CASSPSRDRRNTEAFF	TGTGCCAGTAGCCCTTCCCGGGACAGAAGGAACACTGAAGCTTTCTTT
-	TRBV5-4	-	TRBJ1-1	CASSLGGVNTEAFF	TGTGCCAGCAGCTTGGGGGGGGTGAACACTGAAGCTTTCTTT
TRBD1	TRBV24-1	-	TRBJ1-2	CATSPGGPYGYTF	TGTGCCACCAGTCCAGGGGGACCTTATGGCTACACCTTC
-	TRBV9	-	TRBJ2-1	CASSDERNEQFF	TGTGCCAGCAGCGACGAGCGGAATGAGCAGTTCTTC
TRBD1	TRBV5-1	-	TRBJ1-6	CASKSERTGFGSPLHF	TGCGCCAGCAAATCGGAGAGGACAGGTTTTGGATCACCCCTCCACTTT
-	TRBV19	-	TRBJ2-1	CASSKPVRDLNEQFF	TGTGCCAGTAGTAAACCGGTTAGAGATCTCAATGAGCAGTTCTTC
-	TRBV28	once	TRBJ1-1	CASTLGGEIGEAFF	TGTGCCAGCACTCTCGGGGGGGAGATCGGTGAAGCTTTCTTT
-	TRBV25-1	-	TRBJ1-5	CASSDGGKQPQHF	TGTGCCAGCAGTGATGGGGGGAAGCAGCCCCAGCATTTT
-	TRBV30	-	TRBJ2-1	CAGEGGNEQFF	TGTGCTGGGGAGGGGGGGAATGAGCAGTTCTTC
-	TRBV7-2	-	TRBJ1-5	CASSLDPGQPQHF	TGTGCCAGCAGCTTAGACCCGGGGCAGCCCCAGCATTTT
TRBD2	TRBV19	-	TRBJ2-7	CASSRTSDYEQYF	TGTGCCAGTAGTAGGACTAGCGACTACGAGCAGTACTTC
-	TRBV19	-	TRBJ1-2	CASSEGGSNYGYTF	TGTGCCAGTAGTGAGGGTGGTAGCAACTATGGCTACACCTTC
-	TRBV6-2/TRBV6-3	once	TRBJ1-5	CASSSGPSGKVNQPQHF	TGTGCCAGCAGTTCCGGACCGTCGGGGAAGGTCAATCAGCCCCAGCATTTT
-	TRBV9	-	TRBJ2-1	CASSSQANEQFF	TGTGCCAGCAGCTCCCAGGCTAATGAGCAGTTCTTC
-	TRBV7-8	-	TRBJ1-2	CASSHFYQGNYGYTF	TGTGCCAGCAGCCACTTTTACCAGGGGAACTATGGCTACACCTTC
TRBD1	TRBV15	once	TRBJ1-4	CATSSSTGSGEKLFF	TGTGCCACCAGCTCGTCGACAGGGAGTGGTGAAAAACTGTTTTTT
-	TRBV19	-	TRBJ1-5	CASSIGWQPGQPQHF	TGTGCCAGTAGTATAGGATGGCAGCCGGGGCAGCCCCAGCATTTT
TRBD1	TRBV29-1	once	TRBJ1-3	CSVGQGDTIYF	TGCAGCGTTGGGCAGGGGGACACCATATATTTT
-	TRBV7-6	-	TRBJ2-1	CASSRRLGNVDEQFF	TGTGCCAGCAGCCGGAGACTAGGGAACGTGGATGAGCAGTTCTTC
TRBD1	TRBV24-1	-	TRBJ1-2	CATSESRGLSGYTF	TGTGCCACCAGTGAGAGCAGGGGGCTCTCTGGCTACACCTTC
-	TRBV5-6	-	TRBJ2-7	CASSFRRQTNEQYF	TGTGCCAGCAGCTTTAGAAGACAGACAAACGAGCAGTACTTC
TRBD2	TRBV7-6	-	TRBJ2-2	CASSPLGLAGPPETGELFF	TGTGCCAGCAGCCCGCTGGGACTAGCGGGGCCCCCGGAGACCGGGGAGCTGTTTTTT
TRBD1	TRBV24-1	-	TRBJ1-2	CATSYGQGTNYGYTF	TGTGCCACCAGTTACGGACAGGGGACTAACTATGGCTACACCTTC
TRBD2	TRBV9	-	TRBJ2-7	CASSVGSGRGYEQYF	TGTGCCAGCAGCGTAGGGAGCGGGAGGGGATACGAGCAGTACTTC
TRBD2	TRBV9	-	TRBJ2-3	CASSVGSGRALDTQYF	TGTGCCAGCAGCGTGGGAAGCGGGAGGGCCCTAGATACGCAGTATTTT
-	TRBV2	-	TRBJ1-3	CASSFSGGRLTGNTIYF	TGTGCCAGCAGTTTCTCCGGGGGGAGGCTCACTGGAAACACCATATATTTT
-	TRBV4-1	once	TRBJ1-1	CASSRMTGANTEAFF	TGCGCCAGCAGCCGTATGACAGGCGCGAACACTGAAGCTTTCTTT
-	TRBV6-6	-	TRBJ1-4	CASRAKNEKLFF	TGTGCCAGCAGGGCCAAAAATGAAAAACTGTTTTTT
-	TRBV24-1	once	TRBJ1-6	CATSDSGRLNSPLHF	TGTGCCACCAGTGATTCTGGCAGATTAAATTCACCCCTCCACTTT
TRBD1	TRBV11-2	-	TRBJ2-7	CASSQTGSYEQYF	TGTGCCAGCAGCCAGACAGGGTCCTACGAGCAGTACTTC
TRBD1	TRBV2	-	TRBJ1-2	CASRGGGQRYGYTF	TGTGCCAGCCGTGGAGGGGGACAGAGGTATGGCTACACCTTC
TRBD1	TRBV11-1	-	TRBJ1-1	CASSWGTGLLNTEAFF	TGTGCCAGCAGCTGGGGGACAGGGCTTTTGAACACTGAAGCTTTCTTT
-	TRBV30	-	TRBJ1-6	CAWGGLSSYNSPLHF	TGTGCCTGGGGAGGACTGAGCTCCTATAATTCACCCCTCCACTTT
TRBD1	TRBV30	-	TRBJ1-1	CAWRISRGQQAFF	TGTGCCTGGAGAATTTCCCGGGGACAGCAGGCTTTCTTT
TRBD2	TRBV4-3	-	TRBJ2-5	CASSQIIRTSGRGNQETQYF	TGCGCCAGCAGCCAAATAATCCGGACTAGCGGGAGGGGAAACCAAGAGACCCAGTACTTC
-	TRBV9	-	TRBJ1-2	CASSVGRTINYGYTF	TGTGCCAGCAGCGTCGGTCGCACGATTAACTATGGCTACACCTTC
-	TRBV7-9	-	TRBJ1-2	CASSGPPDYGYTF	TGTGCCAGCAGCGGCCCTCCAGACTATGGCTACACCTTC
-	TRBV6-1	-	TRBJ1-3	CASSEAGLYSGNTIYF	TGTGCCAGCAGTGAAGCGGGCCTTTACTCTGGAAACACCATATATTTT
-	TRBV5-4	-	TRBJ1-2	CASSLPGTNYGYTF	TGTGCCAGCAGCTTGCCAGGTACTAACTATGGCTACACCTTC
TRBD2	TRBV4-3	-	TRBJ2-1	CASSQGEGLGGNEQFF	TGCGCCAGCAGCCAAGGGGAGGGCCTGGGGGGGAATGAGCAGTTCTTC
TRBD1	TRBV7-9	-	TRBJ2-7	CASSSIRDRVDF	TGTGCCAGCAGCTCGATCCGGGACAGGGTAGACTTC
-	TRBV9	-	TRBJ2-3	CASSVGRGDTQYF	TGTGCCAGCAGCGTAGGACGGGGAGATACGCAGTATTTT
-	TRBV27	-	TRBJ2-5	CASSINPGETQYF	TGTGCCAGCAGCATTAACCCCGGAGAGACCCAGTACTTC
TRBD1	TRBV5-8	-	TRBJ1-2	CASSFQQGGSDGYTF	TGTGCCAGCAGCTTCCAACAGGGGGGCAGCGATGGCTACACCTTC
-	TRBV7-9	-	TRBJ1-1	CASSSNRLNTEAFF	TGTGCCAGCAGTTCAAACAGGTTGAACACTGAAGCTTTCTTT
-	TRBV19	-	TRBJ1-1	CASSVTAAVTEAFF	TGTGCCAGTAGTGTGACAGCCGCGGTCACTGAAGCTTTCTTT
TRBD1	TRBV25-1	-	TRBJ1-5	CASSDPDREYSNQPQHF	TGTGCCAGCAGTGATCCTGACAGGGAATATAGCAATCAGCCCCAGCATTTT
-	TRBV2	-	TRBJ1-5	CASTRGSGQPQHF	TGTGCCAGCACCCGGGGGTCGGGTCAGCCCCAGCATTTT
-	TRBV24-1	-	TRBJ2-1	CATSDQNYNEQFF	TGTGCCACCAGTGACCAAAACTACAATGAGCAGTTCTTC